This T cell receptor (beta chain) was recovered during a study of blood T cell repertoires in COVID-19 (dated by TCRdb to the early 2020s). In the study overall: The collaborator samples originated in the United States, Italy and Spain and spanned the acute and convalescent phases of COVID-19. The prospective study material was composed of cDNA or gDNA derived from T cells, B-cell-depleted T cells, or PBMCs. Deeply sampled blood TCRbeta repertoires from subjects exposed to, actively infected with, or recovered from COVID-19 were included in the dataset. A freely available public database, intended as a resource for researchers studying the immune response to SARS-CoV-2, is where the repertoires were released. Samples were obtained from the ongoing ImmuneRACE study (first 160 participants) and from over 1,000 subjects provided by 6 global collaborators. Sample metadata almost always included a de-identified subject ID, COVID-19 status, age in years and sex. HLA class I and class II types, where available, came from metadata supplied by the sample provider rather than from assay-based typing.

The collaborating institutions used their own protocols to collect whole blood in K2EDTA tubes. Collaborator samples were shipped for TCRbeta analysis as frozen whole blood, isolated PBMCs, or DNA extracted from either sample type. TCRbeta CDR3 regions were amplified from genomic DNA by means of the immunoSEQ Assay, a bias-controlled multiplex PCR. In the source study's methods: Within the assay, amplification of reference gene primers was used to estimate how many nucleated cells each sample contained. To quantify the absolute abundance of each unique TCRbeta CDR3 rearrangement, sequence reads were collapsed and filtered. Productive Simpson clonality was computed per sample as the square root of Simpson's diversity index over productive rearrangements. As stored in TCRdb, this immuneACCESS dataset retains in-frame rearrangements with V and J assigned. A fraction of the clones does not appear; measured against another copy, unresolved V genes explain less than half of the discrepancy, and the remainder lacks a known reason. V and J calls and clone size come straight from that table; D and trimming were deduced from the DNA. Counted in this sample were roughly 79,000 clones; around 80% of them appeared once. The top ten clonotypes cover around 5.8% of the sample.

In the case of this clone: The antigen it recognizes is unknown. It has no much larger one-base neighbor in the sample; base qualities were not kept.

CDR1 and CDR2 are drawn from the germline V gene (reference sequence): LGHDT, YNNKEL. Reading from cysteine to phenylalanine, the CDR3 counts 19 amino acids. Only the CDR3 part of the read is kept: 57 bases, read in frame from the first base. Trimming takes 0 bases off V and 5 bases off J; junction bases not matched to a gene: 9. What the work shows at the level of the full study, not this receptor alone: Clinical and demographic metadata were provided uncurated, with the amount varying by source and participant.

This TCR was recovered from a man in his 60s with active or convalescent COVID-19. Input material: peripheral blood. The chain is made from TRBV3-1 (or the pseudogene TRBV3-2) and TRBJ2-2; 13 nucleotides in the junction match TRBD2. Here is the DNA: TGTGCCAGCAGCCAAGATTCCCGGGGACTAGCGGGACGGACCGGGGAGCTGTTTTTT. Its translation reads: CASSQDSRGLAGRTGELFF.